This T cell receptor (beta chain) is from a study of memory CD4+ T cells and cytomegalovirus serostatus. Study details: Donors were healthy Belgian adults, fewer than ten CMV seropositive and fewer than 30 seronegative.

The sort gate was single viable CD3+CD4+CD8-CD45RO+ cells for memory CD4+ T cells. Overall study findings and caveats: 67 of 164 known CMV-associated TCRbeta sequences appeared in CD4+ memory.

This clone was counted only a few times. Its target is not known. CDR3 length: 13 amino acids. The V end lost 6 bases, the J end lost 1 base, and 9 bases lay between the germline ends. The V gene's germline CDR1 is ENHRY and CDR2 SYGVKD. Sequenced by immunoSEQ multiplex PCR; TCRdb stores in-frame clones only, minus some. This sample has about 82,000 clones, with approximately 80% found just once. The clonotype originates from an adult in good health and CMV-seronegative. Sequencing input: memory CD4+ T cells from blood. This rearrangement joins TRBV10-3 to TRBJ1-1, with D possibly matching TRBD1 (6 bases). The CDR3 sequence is CAIRIQGNTEAFF. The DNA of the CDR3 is TGTGCCATCAGGATACAGGGGAACACTGAAGCTTTCTTT.